Each of the 27 T cell receptor beta chains below was sequenced from the same sample in a study of T cells after yellow fever vaccination. TCRdb reanalysed the 5' RACE reads using MiXCR and keeps one entry per CDR3 protein. The sample lists about 360,000 distinct CDR3 sequences, 6% to 8% seen once, with 14% to 15% in the top ten. Here the sequenced sample was PBMCs, taken 5 days after the yellow fever booster vaccination. All receptors derive from a man younger than 45 who received the YFV17D yellow fever vaccine.

This clonotype was counted many times. This chain connects TRBV7-2 to TRBJ2-5, with TRBD2 matching over 12 bases. CDR3 length equals 15 residues. Germline V gene data show CDR1 as SGHTA and CDR2 as FQGNSA. The trim removed 4 bases at V and 4 bases at J, leaving 4 bases unmatched. Written as DNA, the CDR3 is TGTGCCAGCAGCTCCGGACTAGCGGGAAGAGAGACCCAGTACTTC. Residues: CASSSGLAGRETQYF.

Ten or more counts support this clonotype. The chain combines TRBV5-1 with TRBJ2-2; D remains ambiguous. Between the trimmed V and J ends, which lost 4 bases and 0 bases, there was a span of 13 bases. Germline CDR1 SGHRS, CDR2 YFSETQ. The CDR3 length is 16 residues. CDR3 nucleotides: TGCGCCAGCAGCAACCTACAGATCACGAACACCGGGGAGCTGTTTTTT. Amino acids: CASSNLQITNTGELFF. The full variable domain, with the rest looked up from reference TRBV5-1 and TRBJ2-2, is KAGVTQTPRYLIKTRGQQVTLSCSPISGHRSVSWYQQTPGQGLQFLFEYFSETQRNKGNFPGRFSGRQFSNSRSEMNVSTLELGDSALYLCASSNLQITNTGELFFGEGSRLTVL.

At least ten counts were recorded for this clonotype. This rearrangement joins TRBV5-1 to TRBJ2-7; 9 bases fit TRBD1. Germline CDR1 reads SGHRS; CDR2 reads YFSETQ. The CDR3 runs to 14 residues. V lost 3 bases to trimming and J lost 4 bases; unmatched junction nucleotides: 5. The CDR3 region is CASSWGQGEYEQYF. CDR3 DNA sequence: TGCGCCAGCAGCTGGGGACAGGGAGAATACGAGCAGTACTTC.

The rearrangement uses TRBV19 and TRBJ2-1, with D unclear. V lost 6 bases, J lost 7 bases, and 13 bases lay in between. Germline CDR1 and CDR2: LNHDA and SQIVND (reference sequence). This CDR3 spans 13 amino acids. DNA of the CDR3: TGTGCCAGTAGCCTGGTATCGGAGAATGAGCAGTTCTTC. Translated: CASSLVSENEQFF.

This chain joins TRBV18 and TRBJ2-1, with 9 bases identical to TRBD1. Unmatched junction bases numbered 4, after V lost 2 bases and J lost 5 bases. Germline loops: CDR1 KGHSH, CDR2 LQKENI. This CDR3 is 15 amino acids long. The CDR3 nucleotides are TGTGCCAGCTCACCAGGGACAGGGCAAGACAATGAGCAGTTCTTC. Protein product: CASSPGTGQDNEQFF.

This clonotype was counted ten times or more. The chain couples TRBV7-9 to TRBJ1-5, with 10 bases matching TRBD1. Germline V gene lookup returns CDR1 SEHNR and CDR2 FQNEAQ (reference sequence). The J segment lost 6 bases and the V segment lost 3 bases, leaving 8 bases of the junction unmatched. The CDR3 sequence is 16 residues long. The CDR3 region is CASSFSGTGEGQPQHF. The CDR3 DNA reads TGTGCCAGCAGCTTCTCCGGGACAGGGGAAGGTCAGCCCCAGCATTTT. The whole variable domain, filled in from reference TRBV7-9 and TRBJ1-5, reads DTGVSQNPRHKITKRGQNVTFRCDPISEHNRLYWYRQTLGQGPEFLTYFQNEAQLEKSRLLSDRFSAERPKGSFSTLEIQRTEQGDSAMYLCASSFSGTGEGQPQHFGDGTRLSIL.

This clonotype was detected a few times. The chain employs TRBV9 and TRBJ2-1, with a weak D call TRBD1 (5 bases). The CDR3 loop spans 17 amino acids. The V end was cut by 1 base, the J end by 5 bases, with 19 bases between. Looked up from germline, CDR1 is SGDLS and CDR2 is YYNGEE. The CDR3 is CASSVKGARTTNNEQFF. CDR3 coding DNA: TGTGCCAGCAGCGTAAAAGGGGCCAGGACAACTAACAATGAGCAGTTCTTC.

The chain joins TRBV29-1 to TRBJ2-7; 12 nucleotides align to TRBD2. V gave up 3 bases and J gave up 3 bases; unmatched junction bases: 6. The CDR3 loop spans 15 amino acids. Looked up from germline, CDR1 is SQVTM and CDR2 is ANQGSEA. The CDR3 spells CSVENLAGGLYEQYF. The CDR3 DNA reads as TGCAGCGTTGAGAACCTAGCGGGAGGGCTCTACGAGCAGTACTTC.

This rearrangement joins TRBV24-1 to TRBJ2-2; 9 bases match TRBD1. The junction had 10 bases not matched to a gene; V was cut back by 5 bases and J by 4 bases. There are 17 residues in the CDR3. Per germline, CDR1 KGHDR and CDR2 SFDVKD. The DNA of the CDR3 is TGTGCCACCAGTGGGCTAACAGGGGGCAGCGGCACCGGGGAGCTGTTTTTT. Protein: CATSGLTGGSGTGELFF.

This clonotype was recorded many times. The CDR3 here is CASSLGPGAPNTGELFF. The CDR3 coding sequence is TGTGCCAGCAGTTTAGGGCCAGGGGCTCCCAACACCGGGGAGCTGTTTTTT. The chain carries TRBV27 and TRBJ2-2; D might be TRBD1 (6 bases). Germline assignment: CDR1 MNHEY and CDR2 SMNVEV (reference sequence). V was pared by 2 bases and J by 2 bases, with 15 bases between. The CDR3 extends over 17 amino acids.

DNA for the CDR3: TGTGCCAGCACCCCATGGGAGGGGACCTATGGCTACACCTTC. This gives the protein CASTPWEGTYGYTF. The V call is TRBV12-3 or TRBV12-4, the J call TRBJ1-2, with D maybe TRBD1 (5 bases). Trimming cost V 7 bases and J 4 bases, with 16 bases left between them. This CDR3 contains 14 residues.

This clonotype was counted at least ten times. V usage is TRBV7-6 and J usage is TRBJ2-2, with TRBD2 matching over 7 bases. V shed 3 bases, J shed 3 bases, and the junction held 7 bases outside the gene matches. The CDR3 consists of 16 residues. The germline V gene encodes CDR1 SGHVS and CDR2 FNYEAQ. The CDR3 DNA reads TGTGCCAGCAGCTTTCGCAGCGGGACGGACACCGGGGAGCTGTTTTTT. Its translation is CASSFRSGTDTGELFF. Together with reference TRBV7-6 and TRBJ2-2, the CDR3 gives the full variable domain: GAGVSQSPRYKVTKRGQDVALRCDPISGHVSLYWYRQALGQGPEFLTYFNYEAQQDKSGLPNDRFSAERPEGSISTLTIQRTEQRDSAMYRCASSFRSGTDTGELFFGEGSRLTVL.

This clonotype has a count of ten or more. This chain connects TRBV30 to TRBJ2-3; D perhaps matches TRBD1 (6 bases). V lost 4 bases and J lost 3, with 17 bases in between. Germline CDR1 reads GTSNPN; CDR2 reads SVGIG (reference sequence). This CDR3 is built from 15 residues. The CDR3, as DNA: TGTGCCTGGAAATCGTTTACAGGGAAAACAGATACGCAGTATTTT. It specifies CAWKSFTGKTDTQYF. The variable domain in full, completed from reference TRBV30 and TRBJ2-3, reads SQTIHQWPATLVQPVGSPLSLECTVEGTSNPNLYWYRQAAGRGLQLLFYSVGIGQISSEVPQNLSASRPQDRQFILSSKKLLLSDSGFYLCAWKSFTGKTDTQYFGPGTRLTVL.

This chain joins TRBV4-1 and TRBJ2-7; D unresolved. Trimming left V 0 bases short and J 5 bases short, with 14 bases between. The CDR3 sequence is 15 residues long. The V gene's germline CDR1 is MGHRA and CDR2 YSYEKL. The CDR3 spells CASSQEFGSRNEQYF. The CDR3 region has the DNA TGCGCCAGCAGCCAAGAATTTGGTAGCCGGAACGAGCAGTACTTC.

The sample holds many counts of this clonotype. V gene TRBV4-3 combines with J gene TRBJ2-2; tentative D call: TRBD2 (7 bases). Trimming shortened V by 4 bases and J by 6 bases, and 12 bases separated the two germline ends. The CDR3 is made up of 14 amino acids. Germline CDR1 is LGHNA and CDR2 is YSLEER. Here the CDR3 DNA reads TGCGCCAGCAGCCTACAGGGAGGGTCCGGGGAGCTGTTTTTT. It is translated as CASSLQGGSGELFF.

This clonotype was observed a few times. V gene TRBV12-3 or TRBV12-4 combines with J gene TRBJ2-1; D possibly corresponds to TRBD2 (5 bases). Trimming took 2 bases from V and 3 from J, leaving 11 bases between them. CDR3 length: 15 residues. The CDR3 region has the DNA TGTGCCAGCAGTTTAAGTCACGGGGACTACAATGAGCAGTTCTTC. This encodes CASSLSHGDYNEQFF.

This clonotype showed up many times. This chain links TRBV4-3 with TRBJ1-5, with D possibly TRBD1 on 6 matching bases. Per the germline V gene, CDR1 is LGHNA and CDR2 is YSLEER. The CDR3 consists of 15 residues. The V and J ends lost 3 bases and 10 bases respectively, with 19 bases between them. The CDR3 nucleotides are TGCGCCAGCAGCCACTCGTTTACAGGGAGTGAACCCCAGCATTTT. It encodes CASSHSFTGSEPQHF.

The chain recombines TRBV7-9 with TRBJ2-2; 7 bases map to TRBD1. This CDR3 has 16 residues. Germline CDR1 SEHNR, CDR2 FQNEAQ (reference sequence). The ends lost 6 bases at V and 3 bases at J; junction bases unmatched: 10. For the CDR3, the DNA is TGTGCCAGCAGGGAGACAGGGCCGGGGCACACCGGGGAGCTGTTTTTT. This translates into CASRETGPGHTGELFF.

This clonotype was recorded a few times. The chain is built from TRBV7-2 and TRBJ1-2; D ambiguous. The V end lost 5 bases, the J end lost 5 bases, and 12 bases lay between the germline ends. CDR1 is SGHTA and CDR2 is FQGNSA in the germline V gene. The CDR3 extends over 13 amino acids. The CDR3 bases are TGTGCCAGCAGCCGAGCGACAACTTATGGCTACACCTTC. Amino acid sequence: CASSRATTYGYTF.

V and J are TRBV13 and TRBJ2-2; the D gene is possibly TRBD2 (5 bases). Germline V gene data show CDR1 as PRHDT and CDR2 as FYEKMQ (reference sequence). This CDR3 contains 14 residues. Deletions cut 7 bases from V and 2 bases from J, with 11 bases between. The CDR3 nucleotides are TGTGCCAGCAACTCGACGGGAAACACCGGGGAGCTGTTTTTT. Amino acid sequence: CASNSTGNTGELFF.

This clonotype was counted many times. The V and J genes are TRBV10-3 and TRBJ1-1, with D tentatively TRBD1 (6 bases). This CDR3 is 15 amino acids long. V lost 2 bases and J 0 bases, leaving 10 bases between the germline ends. In germline, CDR1 is ENHRY, CDR2 SYGVKD. The CDR3 loop is CAISEETGLNTEAFF. CDR3 in DNA: TGTGCCATCAGTGAGGAGACAGGCTTGAACACTGAAGCTTTCTTT.

This clonotype was seen a handful of times. CDR3 bases: TGCGCCAGCACTAGCGGGAGGGCCACCGGGGAGCTGTTTTTT. It translates to CASTSGRATGELFF. V usage is TRBV5-1 and J usage is TRBJ2-2, with 12 bases matching TRBD2. The CDR3 consists of 14 residues. V shed 6 bases and J 4 bases; nucleotides not matched to a gene: 1. Germline V lookup: CDR1 SGHRS, CDR2 YFSETQ.

This clonotype has only a few counts. The chain couples TRBV7-2 to TRBJ2-5, with D perhaps matching TRBD1 or TRBD2 (5 bases each). CDR1 and CDR2 from the germline V gene are SGHTA and FQGNSA. The CDR3 sequence is 13 residues long. The V and J ends lost 5 bases and 4 bases respectively, with 11 bases between them. As DNA, the CDR3 is TGTGCCAGCAGCGCAGCAGGGACAGAGACCCAGTACTTC. This gives the protein CASSAAGTETQYF.

This clonotype was counted ten times or more. V and J are TRBV5-1 and TRBJ2-1, with D tentatively TRBD1 (5 bases). CDR3 size: 14 residues. V was cut by 1 base and J by 2 bases, with 7 bases left in between. Germline-derived CDR1 and CDR2 are SGHRS and YFSETQ. The chain's CDR3 is CASSLQDTYNEQFF. CDR3 nucleotide sequence: TGCGCCAGCAGCTTGCAGGACACCTACAATGAGCAGTTCTTC.

In nucleotides, the CDR3 is TGTGCCAGTAGCCAAAGGCCGACAGGGCGTCTCTACGAGCAGTACTTC. It yields the protein CASSQRPTGRLYEQYF. J is TRBJ2-7 and V is TRBV19; 7 bases are a match to TRBD1. V dropped 6 bases and J dropped 3; count of bases not matched to a gene: 14. There are 16 residues in the CDR3. CDR1 and CDR2 (germline): LNHDA, SQIVND (reference sequence).

This clonotype was detected many times. V usage is TRBV5-6 and J usage is TRBJ2-7; possibly TRBD2 for D (5 bases). CDR3 length: 16 residues. Germline assignment: CDR1 SGHDT and CDR2 YYEEEE. V was cut by 0 bases and J by 0 bases, with 13 bases left in between. CDR3 coding DNA: TGTGCCAGCAGCTTGGGTCCTAGCCCCTACTCCTACGAGCAGTACTTC. Translating gives CASSLGPSPYSYEQYF.

This clonotype has a count of ten or more. The chain recombines TRBV4-3 with TRBJ2-7; D is possibly TRBD1 or TRBD2 (5 bases each). The ends were cut back, 4 bases at V and 3 bases at J, with 13 bases in the middle. CDR3 length: 14 residues. Germline values: CDR1 LGHNA, CDR2 YSLEER. CDR3 sequence reads: CASSLGTGNYEQYF. The DNA of the CDR3 is TGCGCCAGCAGCCTAGGGACCGGAAACTACGAGCAGTACTTC.